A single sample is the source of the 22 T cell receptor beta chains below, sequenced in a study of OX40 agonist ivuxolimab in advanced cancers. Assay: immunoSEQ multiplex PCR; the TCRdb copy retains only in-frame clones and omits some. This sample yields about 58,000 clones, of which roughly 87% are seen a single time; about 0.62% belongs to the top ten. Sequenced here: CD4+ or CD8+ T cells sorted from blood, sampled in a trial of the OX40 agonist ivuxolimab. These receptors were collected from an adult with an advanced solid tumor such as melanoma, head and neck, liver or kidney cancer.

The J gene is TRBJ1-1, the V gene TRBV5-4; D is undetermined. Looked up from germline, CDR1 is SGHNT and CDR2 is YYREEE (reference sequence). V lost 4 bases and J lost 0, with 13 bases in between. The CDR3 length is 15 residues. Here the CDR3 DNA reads TGTGCCAGCAGCGTGAGGCCCGGAATGAACACTGAAGCTTTCTTT. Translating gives CASSVRPGMNTEAFF.

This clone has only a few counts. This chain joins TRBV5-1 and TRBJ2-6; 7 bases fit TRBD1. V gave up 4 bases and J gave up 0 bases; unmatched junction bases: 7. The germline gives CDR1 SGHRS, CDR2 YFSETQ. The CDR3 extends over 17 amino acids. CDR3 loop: CASSPRAGGSGANVLTF. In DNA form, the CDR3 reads TGCGCCAGCAGCCCTCGGGCAGGGGGCTCTGGGGCCAACGTCCTGACTTTC. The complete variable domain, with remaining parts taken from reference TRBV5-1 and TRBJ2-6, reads KAGVTQTPRYLIKTRGQQVTLSCSPISGHRSVSWYQQTPGQGLQFLFEYFSETQRNKGNFPGRFSGRQFSNSRSEMNVSTLELGDSALYLCASSPRAGGSGANVLTFGAGSRLTVL.

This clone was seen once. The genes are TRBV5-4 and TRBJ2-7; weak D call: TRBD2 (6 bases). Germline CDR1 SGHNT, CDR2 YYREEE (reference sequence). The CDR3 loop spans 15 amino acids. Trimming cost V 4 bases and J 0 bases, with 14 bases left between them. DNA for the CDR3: TGTGCCAGCAGCGTTGGAGCGGGTCACTCCTACGAGCAGTACTTC. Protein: CASSVGAGHSYEQYF.

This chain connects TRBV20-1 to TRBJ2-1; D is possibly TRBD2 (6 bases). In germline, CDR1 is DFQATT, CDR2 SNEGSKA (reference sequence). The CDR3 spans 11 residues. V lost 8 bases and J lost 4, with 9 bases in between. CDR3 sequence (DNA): TGCAGTTCGACTAGTTACAATGAGCAGTTCTTC. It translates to CSSTSYNEQFF.

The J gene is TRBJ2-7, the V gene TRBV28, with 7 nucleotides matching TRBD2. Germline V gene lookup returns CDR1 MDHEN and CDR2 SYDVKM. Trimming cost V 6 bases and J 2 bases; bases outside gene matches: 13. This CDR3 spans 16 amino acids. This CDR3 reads CASRPRISGLPYEQYF. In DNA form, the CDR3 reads TGTGCCAGCAGACCGAGGATTAGCGGGTTACCCTACGAGCAGTACTTC.

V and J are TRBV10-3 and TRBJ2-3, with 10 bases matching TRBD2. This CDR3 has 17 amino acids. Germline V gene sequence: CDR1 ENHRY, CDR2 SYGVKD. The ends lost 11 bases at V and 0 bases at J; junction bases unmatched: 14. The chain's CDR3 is CAAMGASGRLSTDTQYF. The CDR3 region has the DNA TGTGCCGCCATGGGGGCTAGCGGGAGACTTAGCACAGATACGCAGTATTTT.

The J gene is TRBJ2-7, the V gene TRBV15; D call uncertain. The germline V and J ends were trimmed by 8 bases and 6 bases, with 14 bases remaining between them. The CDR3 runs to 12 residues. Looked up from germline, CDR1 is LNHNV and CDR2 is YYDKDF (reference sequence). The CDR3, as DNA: TGTGCCACCTCCCAGGCTGGTGGCGAGCAGTACTTC. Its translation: CATSQAGGEQYF.

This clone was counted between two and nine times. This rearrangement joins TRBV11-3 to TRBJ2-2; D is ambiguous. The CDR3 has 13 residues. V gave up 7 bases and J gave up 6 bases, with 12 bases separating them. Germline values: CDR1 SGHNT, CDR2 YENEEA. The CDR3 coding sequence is TGTGCCAGCACCCTCGGCCCCGCCGGGGAGCTGTTTTTT. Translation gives CASTLGPAGELFF. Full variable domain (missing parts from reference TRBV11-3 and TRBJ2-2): EAGVVQSPRYKIIEKKQPVAFWCNPISGHNTLYWYLQNLGQGPELLIRYENEEAVDDSQLPKDRFSAERLKGVDSTLKIQPAELGDSAVYLCASTLGPAGELFFGEGSRLTVL.

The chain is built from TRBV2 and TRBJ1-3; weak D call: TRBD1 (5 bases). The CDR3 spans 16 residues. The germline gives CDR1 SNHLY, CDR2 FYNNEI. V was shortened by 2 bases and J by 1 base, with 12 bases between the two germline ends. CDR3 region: CASSELSGRSGNTIYF. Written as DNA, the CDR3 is TGTGCCAGCAGTGAACTCTCGGGACGGTCTGGAAACACCATATATTTT.

CDR3 DNA sequence: TGTGCCAGCAGCTTAGGACTAGCGGGAGGCAATGAGCAGTTCTTC. It is translated as CASSLGLAGGNEQFF. The chain employs TRBV7-6 and TRBJ2-1, with 13 bases lining up with TRBD2. Germline V lookup: CDR1 SGHVS, CDR2 FNYEAQ. Losses at the gene ends were 1 base for V and 6 bases for J; bases not matched to a gene: 0. There are 15 residues in the CDR3.

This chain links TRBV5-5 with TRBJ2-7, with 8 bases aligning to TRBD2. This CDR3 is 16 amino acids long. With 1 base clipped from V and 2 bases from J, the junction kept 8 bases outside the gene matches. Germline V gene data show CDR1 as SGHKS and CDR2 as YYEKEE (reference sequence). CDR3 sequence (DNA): TGTGCCAGCAGCTTGTCGGCTAGCGGGCTCACCTACGAGCAGTACTTC. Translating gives CASSLSASGLTYEQYF.

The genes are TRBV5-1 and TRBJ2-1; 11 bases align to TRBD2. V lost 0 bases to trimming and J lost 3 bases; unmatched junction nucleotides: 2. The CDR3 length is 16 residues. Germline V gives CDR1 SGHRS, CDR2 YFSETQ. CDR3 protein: CASSLGLAGLYNEQFF. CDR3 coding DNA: TGCGCCAGCAGCTTGGGACTAGCGGGACTCTACAATGAGCAGTTCTTC.

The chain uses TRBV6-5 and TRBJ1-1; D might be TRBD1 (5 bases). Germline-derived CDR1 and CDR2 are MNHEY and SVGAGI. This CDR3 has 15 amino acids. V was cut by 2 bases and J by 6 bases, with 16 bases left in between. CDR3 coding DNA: TGTGCCAGCAGTTACGGGACCTTCGGGGGATCTGAAGCTTTCTTT. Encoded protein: CASSYGTFGGSEAFF.

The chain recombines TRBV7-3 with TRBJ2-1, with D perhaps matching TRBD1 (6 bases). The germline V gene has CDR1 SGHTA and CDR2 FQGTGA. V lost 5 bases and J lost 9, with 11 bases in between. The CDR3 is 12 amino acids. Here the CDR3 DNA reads TGTGCCAGCAGCCCCCTAGGGGGTGAGCAGTTCTTC. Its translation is CASSPLGGEQFF.

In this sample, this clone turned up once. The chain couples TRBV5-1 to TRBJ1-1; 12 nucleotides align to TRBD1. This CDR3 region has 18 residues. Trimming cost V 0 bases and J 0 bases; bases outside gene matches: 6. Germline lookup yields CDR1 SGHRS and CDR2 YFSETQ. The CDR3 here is CASSLVGGQGALNTEAFF. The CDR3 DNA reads TGCGCCAGCAGCTTGGTCGGGGGACAGGGGGCCCTGAACACTGAAGCTTTCTTT.

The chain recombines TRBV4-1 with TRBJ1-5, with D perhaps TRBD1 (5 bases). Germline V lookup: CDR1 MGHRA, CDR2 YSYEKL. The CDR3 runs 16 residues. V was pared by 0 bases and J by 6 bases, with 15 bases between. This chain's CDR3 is CASSQEGQGEVQPQHF. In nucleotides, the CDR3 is TGCGCCAGCAGCCAAGAGGGCCAAGGGGAGGTTCAGCCCCAGCATTTT.

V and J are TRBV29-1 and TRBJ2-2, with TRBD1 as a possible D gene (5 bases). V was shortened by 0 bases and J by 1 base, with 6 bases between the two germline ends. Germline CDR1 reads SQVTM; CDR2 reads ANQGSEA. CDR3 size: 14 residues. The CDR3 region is CSVEEDKNTGELFF. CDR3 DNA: TGCAGCGTTGAAGAGGACAAGAACACCGGGGAGCTGTTTTTT.

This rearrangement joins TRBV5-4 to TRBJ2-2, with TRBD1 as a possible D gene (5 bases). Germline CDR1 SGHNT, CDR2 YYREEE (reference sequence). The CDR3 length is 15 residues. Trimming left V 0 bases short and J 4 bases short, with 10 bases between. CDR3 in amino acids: CASSLDRIRTGELFF. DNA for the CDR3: TGTGCCAGCAGCTTGGACAGGATCCGCACCGGGGAGCTGTTTTTT.

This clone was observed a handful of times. CDR3 coding DNA: TGTGCCAGCAGCTCCCGGGTTGAGACCCAGTACTTC. The encoded protein is CASSSRVETQYF. The chain uses TRBV7-8 and TRBJ2-5; no firm D call. The CDR3 covers 12 residues. Germline assignment: CDR1 SGHVS and CDR2 FQNEAQ. The germline V and J ends were trimmed by 4 bases and 5 bases, with 8 bases remaining between them.

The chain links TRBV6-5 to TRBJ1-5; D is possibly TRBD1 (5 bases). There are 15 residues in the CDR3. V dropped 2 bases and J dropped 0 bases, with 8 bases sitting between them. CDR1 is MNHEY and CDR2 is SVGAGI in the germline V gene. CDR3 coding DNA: TGTGCCAGCAGTTACGGGGGAAGTAGCAATCAGCCCCAGCATTTT. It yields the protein CASSYGGSSNQPQHF.

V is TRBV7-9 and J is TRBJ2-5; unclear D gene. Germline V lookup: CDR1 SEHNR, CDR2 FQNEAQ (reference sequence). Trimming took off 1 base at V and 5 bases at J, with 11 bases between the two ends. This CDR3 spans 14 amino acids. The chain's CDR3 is CASSLGTPLETQYF. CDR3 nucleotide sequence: TGTGCCAGCAGCTTAGGGACCCCTTTGGAGACCCAGTACTTC.

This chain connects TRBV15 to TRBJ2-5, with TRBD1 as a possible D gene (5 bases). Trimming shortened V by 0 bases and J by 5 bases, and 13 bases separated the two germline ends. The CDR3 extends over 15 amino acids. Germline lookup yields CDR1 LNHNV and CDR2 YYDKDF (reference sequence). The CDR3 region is CATSRDSFSGETQYF. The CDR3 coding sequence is TGTGCCACCAGCAGAGATAGTTTTTCAGGGGAGACCCAGTACTTC.